This record looks at one T cell receptor beta chain sequence and its context. Its antigen remains unidentified. The study ran its PCR with 60 Vbeta and 13 Jbeta primers. Profiling relied on immunoSEQ multiplex PCR, and the TCRdb table lists in-frame clones only, not all of them. The sample lists more than 150,000 clones, roughly 80% seen once, with 1.3% in the top ten. The sample belongs to a study of cytomegalovirus exposure and HLA in healthy donors. Whole-study results and caveats: A later analysis revealed that TCR association rates differed between HLA loci, peaking at DRB1 and bottoming out at HLA-C. A few chains linked to CMV were shown in vitro to be specific for CMV antigens.

Germline assignment: CDR1 ENHRY and CDR2 SYGVKD. V lost 4 bases and J lost 3; bases outside the gene matches: 7. This CDR3 comprises 15 residues. This clonotype originated in a man aged 45-65 years in good health and CMV-seropositive. The chain recombines TRBV10-3 with TRBJ1-1; 8 bases are shared with TRBD1. Sequencing input: PBMCs. CDR3 DNA sequence: TGTGCCATCAGTGCCCGACAGGGGAGGGACACTGAAGCTTTCTTT. It codes for CAISARQGRDTEAFF.